These T cell receptor beta chains were read from a single sample in a study of cytomegalovirus exposure and HLA in healthy donors. Here immunoSEQ multiplex PCR was the method, and the copy in TCRdb shows in-frame clones only, minus some. The sample lists about 130,000 clones, over 50% seen once, with roughly 1.7% in the top ten. The sequenced sample was PBMCs. The receptors were gathered from a human donor in good health. Both conserved end residues are part of each CDR3. A D gene is named only where the DNA matches it firmly. Clone sizes are given selectively: once, few, many, or a class where the clone is expanded.

D gene: TRBD1; V gene: TRBV27; clone size: NA; J gene: TRBJ1-5; CDR3 protein: CASSDRDNQPQHF; CDR3 DNA: TGTGCCAGTTCCGACAGGGATAATCAGCCCCAGCATTTT
D gene: TRBD2; V gene: TRBV5-1; clone size: NA; J gene: TRBJ2-3; CDR3 protein: CASSSTSGTTDTQYF; CDR3 DNA: TGCGCCAGCAGCTCGACTAGCGGGACCACAGATACGCAGTATTTT
D gene: NA; V gene: TRBV5-4; clone size: NA; J gene: TRBJ2-5; CDR3 protein: CASSLSSETQYF; CDR3 DNA: TGTGCCAGCAGCTTGTCGTCTGAGACCCAGTACTTC
D gene: TRBD1; V gene: TRBV19; clone size: few; J gene: TRBJ2-1; CDR3 protein: CATSLAHRGPNNEQFF; CDR3 DNA: TGTGCCACCTCGCTTGCACACAGGGGGCCGAACAATGAGCAGTTCTTC
D gene: TRBD1; V gene: TRBV9; clone size: NA; J gene: TRBJ2-2; CDR3 protein: CASQGQENTGELFF; CDR3 DNA: TGTGCCAGCCAAGGACAGGAGAACACCGGGGAGCTGTTTTTT
D gene: NA; V gene: TRBV9; clone size: few; J gene: TRBJ2-3; CDR3 protein: CASSLRGRAEDTQYF; CDR3 DNA: TGTGCCAGCAGCCTAAGGGGCAGGGCGGAAGATACGCAGTATTTT
D gene: NA; V gene: TRBV5-4; clone size: NA; J gene: TRBJ2-1; CDR3 protein: CASSFRDSDNEQFF; CDR3 DNA: TGTGCCAGCAGCTTCCGGGACTCCGACAATGAGCAGTTCTTC
D gene: TRBD1; V gene: TRBV4-3; clone size: NA; J gene: TRBJ2-1; CDR3 protein: CASSQDRDRLYEQFF; CDR3 DNA: TGCGCCAGCAGCCAAGATCGGGACAGGTTGTATGAGCAGTTCTTC
D gene: TRBD1; V gene: TRBV6-4; clone size: few; J gene: TRBJ2-3; CDR3 protein: CASSRTGQGTDTQYF; CDR3 DNA: TGTGCCAGCAGCCGGACGGGACAGGGCACAGATACGCAGTATTTT
D gene: NA; V gene: TRBV15; clone size: NA; J gene: TRBJ2-1; CDR3 protein: CATSRDRAKSSYNEQFF; CDR3 DNA: TGTGCCACCAGCAGAGATCGAGCGAAGAGCTCCTACAATGAGCAGTTCTTC
D gene: TRBD2; V gene: TRBV6-5; clone size: NA; J gene: TRBJ2-7; CDR3 protein: CASRRLAASYEQYF; CDR3 DNA: TGTGCCAGCAGACGTCTAGCGGCCTCCTACGAGCAGTACTTC
D gene: TRBD2; V gene: TRBV15; clone size: NA; J gene: TRBJ2-1; CDR3 protein: CATSRDGSGRYNEQFF; CDR3 DNA: TGTGCCACCAGCAGAGATGGGAGCGGGAGATACAATGAGCAGTTCTTC
D gene: TRBD1; V gene: TRBV4-3; clone size: NA; J gene: TRBJ1-2; CDR3 protein: CASSQLGQAAVYGYTF; CDR3 DNA: TGCGCCAGCAGCCAACTCGGACAGGCCGCCGTCTATGGCTACACCTTC
D gene: TRBD2; V gene: TRBV13; clone size: NA; J gene: TRBJ2-1; CDR3 protein: CASSLGLAGGNEQFF; CDR3 DNA: TGTGCCAGCAGCTTGGGGCTAGCGGGAGGCAATGAGCAGTTCTTC
D gene: TRBD1; V gene: TRBV7-3; clone size: NA; J gene: TRBJ1-5; CDR3 protein: CASSPRTGAHFNQPQHF; CDR3 DNA: TGTGCCAGCAGCCCAAGGACAGGGGCCCACTTTAATCAGCCCCAGCATTTT
D gene: TRBD1; V gene: TRBV28; clone size: NA; J gene: TRBJ1-3; CDR3 protein: CASSIDRAGNTIYF; CDR3 DNA: TGTGCCAGCAGCATAGACAGGGCTGGAAACACCATATATTTT
D gene: NA; V gene: TRBV2; clone size: NA; J gene: TRBJ1-5; CDR3 protein: CASSESGGNQPQHF; CDR3 DNA: TGTGCCAGCAGTGAATCGGGTGGAAATCAGCCCCAGCATTTT
D gene: NA; V gene: TRBV10-1; clone size: NA; J gene: TRBJ2-7; CDR3 protein: CASSECDRLFPF; CDR3 DNA: TGCGCCAGCAGTGAGTGCGACAGGTTGTTCCCCTTC
D gene: NA; V gene: TRBV2; clone size: NA; J gene: TRBJ2-1; CDR3 protein: CASSGQQYNEQFF; CDR3 DNA: TGTGCCAGCAGTGGACAGCAATACAATGAGCAGTTCTTC
D gene: TRBD2; V gene: TRBV5-1; clone size: few; J gene: TRBJ2-7; CDR3 protein: CASSPRVNAGEYEQYF; CDR3 DNA: TGCGCCAGCAGCCCCCGGGTGAATGCGGGAGAATACGAGCAGTACTTC
D gene: TRBD2; V gene: TRBV7-2; clone size: NA; J gene: TRBJ2-7; CDR3 protein: CASSLSVGLAGAKGSEQYF; CDR3 DNA: TGTGCCAGCAGCCTATCGGTCGGACTAGCGGGAGCCAAGGGCTCCGAGCAGTACTTC
D gene: NA; V gene: TRBV6-1; clone size: NA; J gene: TRBJ2-5; CDR3 protein: CASSPRGETQYF; CDR3 DNA: TGTGCCAGCAGTCCCCGGGGGGAGACCCAGTACTTC
D gene: TRBD2; V gene: TRBV28; clone size: NA; J gene: TRBJ2-7; CDR3 protein: CASSPGARGLADYYEQYF; CDR3 DNA: TGTGCCAGCAGTCCAGGAGCCCGGGGACTAGCGGACTACTACGAGCAGTACTTC
D gene: TRBD1; V gene: TRBV5-1; clone size: NA; J gene: TRBJ2-7; CDR3 protein: CASTPGPGQGYEQYF; CDR3 DNA: TGCGCCAGCACCCCAGGTCCCGGACAGGGGTACGAGCAGTACTTC
D gene: TRBD1; V gene: TRBV18; clone size: NA; J gene: TRBJ1-3; CDR3 protein: CASSPSTGASGNTIYF; CDR3 DNA: TGTGCCAGCTCACCAAGTACAGGGGCAAGTGGAAACACCATATATTTT
D gene: NA; V gene: TRBV5-1; clone size: few; J gene: TRBJ2-2; CDR3 protein: CASRGEPTDTGELFF; CDR3 DNA: TGCGCCAGCAGGGGCGAACCGACGGACACCGGGGAGCTGTTTTTT
D gene: TRBD2; V gene: TRBV4-1; clone size: NA; J gene: TRBJ2-1; CDR3 protein: CASSQGGAGGVYNEQFF; CDR3 DNA: TGCGCCAGCAGCCAAGGAGGAGCGGGAGGGGTCTACAATGAGCAGTTCTTC
D gene: NA; V gene: TRBV7-9; clone size: NA; J gene: TRBJ2-7; CDR3 protein: CASSPDSTYEQYF; CDR3 DNA: TGTGCCAGCAGCCCGGACAGTACCTACGAGCAGTACTTC
D gene: TRBD2; V gene: TRBV5-6; clone size: NA; J gene: TRBJ2-3; CDR3 protein: CASSFGTSGSPDTQYF; CDR3 DNA: TGTGCCAGCAGCTTCGGGACTAGCGGGAGCCCAGATACGCAGTATTTT
D gene: TRBD1; V gene: TRBV29-1; clone size: few; J gene: TRBJ1-5; CDR3 protein: CSVGTGNQPQHF; CDR3 DNA: TGCAGCGTTGGGACAGGGAATCAGCCCCAGCATTTT
D gene: TRBD1; V gene: TRBV28; clone size: NA; J gene: TRBJ1-2; CDR3 protein: CASSRTGSRGYTF; CDR3 DNA: TGTGCCAGCAGCCGGACAGGGAGTAGGGGCTACACCTTC
D gene: TRBD2; V gene: TRBV5-1; clone size: NA; J gene: TRBJ2-5; CDR3 protein: CASSSLALQETQYF; CDR3 DNA: TGCGCCAGTTCCTCACTAGCGCTCCAAGAGACCCAGTACTTC
D gene: TRBD1; V gene: TRBV5-1; clone size: few; J gene: TRBJ1-4; CDR3 protein: CASSMGQGSEKLFF; CDR3 DNA: TGCGCCAGCAGCATGGGACAGGGTTCTGAAAAACTGTTTTTT
D gene: NA; V gene: TRBV7-9; clone size: NA; J gene: TRBJ2-2; CDR3 protein: CASRGLMNTGELFF; CDR3 DNA: TGTGCCAGCAGGGGACTGATGAACACCGGGGAGCTGTTTTTT
D gene: TRBD2; V gene: TRBV5-1; clone size: few; J gene: TRBJ2-5; CDR3 protein: CASSWTGTSGQETQYF; CDR3 DNA: TGCGCCAGCAGCTGGACCGGGACTAGCGGCCAAGAGACCCAGTACTTC
D gene: TRBD2; V gene: TRBV5-1; clone size: NA; J gene: TRBJ2-7; CDR3 protein: CASSLMETSGGPGDEQYF; CDR3 DNA: TGCGCCAGCAGCTTGATGGAGACTAGCGGGGGCCCCGGGGACGAGCAGTACTTC